This T cell receptor beta chain is from a study of T-cell memory formation after mild COVID-19. TCRdb re-analysed the 5' RACE reads in MiXCR, keeping a single row per CDR3 protein. The sample lists about 350,000 distinct CDR3 sequences; under 30% were seen once. Overall study findings and caveats: Clones that contracted clustered mainly in CM and EM if CD4+ and in EMRA if CD8+. Pre-infection memory contained some responding clones, which suggested that cross-reactive memory had joined.

V dropped 1 base and J dropped 3 bases, with 6 bases sitting between them. Germline CDR1 and CDR2: LGHNA and YSLEER. The CDR3 length is 13 residues. In regard to this clonotype: Its matching antigen is unknown.

The clonotype was recovered from an adult woman who had mild COVID-19 (a few samples of this study predate the infection). Cell type and time point are not known. The sample taken for sequencing was PBMCs or a T cell subset sorted from them (not recorded which). The rearrangement links TRBV4-3 to TRBJ1-1; D is uncertain. The CDR3 sequence is CASSQGHYTEAFF. DNA for the CDR3: TGCGCCAGCAGCCAAGGACACTACACTGAAGCTTTCTTT.